The 5 T cell receptor beta chains below were found in one sample sequenced in a study of tumor and adjacent non-tumor tissue in lung cancer. TCRbeta libraries were built with three rounds of nested PCR, modified from ARM-PCR. TCRdb independently ran MiXCR on the multiplex PCR reads; one entry per CDR3 protein. The repertoire holds about 200,000 distinct CDR3 sequences, with approximately 74% as singletons. RNA was extracted from bulk tissue without any cell sorting. The sample taken for sequencing was lung tumor tissue. The receptors come from a man between 60 and 75 years old with non-small cell lung cancer.

In this sample, this clonotype turned up once. A read error may be the cause here, since a much bigger clone is one base away. The rearrangement joins TRBV6-1 to TRBJ2-5; D gene uncertain. There are 14 residues in the CDR3. Germline loops: CDR1 MNHNS, CDR2 SASEGT. The CDR3 nucleotides read TGTGACAGCAGTGAAGCTACACTACGGGAGACCCAGTACTTC. This encodes CDSSEATLRETQYF.

Of note for this clonotype: It may be a read error: a sequence one base away is much more abundant. The genes are TRBV29-1 and TRBJ2-2; D tentatively reads TRBD1 or TRBD2 (5 bases each). Trimming took 8 bases from V and 5 from J, leaving 18 bases between them. The CDR3 is 14 amino acids. CDR1 SQVTM and CDR2 ANQGSEA come from the germline V gene. The CDR3 region is CSSSTAWGTGELFF. The CDR3 nucleotides read TGCAGCTCGTCGACCGCCTGGGGGACCGGGGAGCTGTTTTTT.

The chain couples TRBV11-3 to TRBJ2-1, with 9 nucleotides matching TRBD1. The CDR3 has 16 residues. Germline V gives CDR1 SGHNT, CDR2 YENEEA. The CDR3 region has the DNA TGTGTCAACAGCTCCCGCCATGGGACAGGGTACAATGAGCAGTTCTTC. Translating gives CVNSSRHGTGYNEQFF.

This clonotype was observed a few times. The genes are TRBV6-1 and TRBJ2-5, with 9 nucleotides matching TRBD2. Germline V CDR1 and CDR2: MNHNS, SASEGT. V lost 2 bases and J lost 4; bases outside the gene matches: 5. The CDR3 consists of 15 residues. The CDR3 DNA is TGTGCCAGCAGTGAATTAGCGGGGGTAGGAGAGACCCAGTACTTC. Translating gives CASSELAGVGETQYF.

This chain links TRBV12-3 or TRBV12-4 with TRBJ2-2; D is possibly TRBD1 (6 bases). The V end was cut by 6 bases, the J end by 2 bases, with 13 bases between. This CDR3 has 15 residues. The CDR3 DNA reads TGTGCCAGCAGCCAGAGGACAGTTAACACCGGGGAGCTGTTTTTT. It encodes CASSQRTVNTGELFF.